This T cell receptor beta chain was retrieved from a study of T-cell reconstitution after alpha-beta-depleted transplantation in children. Comment on this clonotype: What it binds is unknown.

It was with unique molecular identifiers that the TCRbeta library was prepared. TCRdb fed the PCR reads into MiXCR, producing one record per CDR3 protein. The sample has about 980,000 distinct CDR3 sequences; about 30% are singletons. Broader study findings: Several hundred expanded graft clones reportedly gave rise to the alpha-beta T cells present about two months after transplant. Elevated TCRbeta diversity at day 60 was traced, in some patients, to surviving recipient T cells and thymic progenitors. T-cell counts and diversity at one year following transplant were attributed mainly to newly produced T cells.

This receptor was identified in a boy in the first two years of life who had a stem cell transplant for SCID, so the T cells may come from the graft donor. The source was PBMCs, mostly from graft donor cells, collected 360 days after TCRalphabeta/CD19-depleted stem cell transplant.

The CDR3 spells CSARGGSGNQPQHF. CDR3 in DNA: TGCAGTGCTAGAGGGGGTTCTGGCAATCAGCCCCAGCATTTT. The chain couples TRBV20-1 to TRBJ1-5; no reliable D call. V was pared by 1 base and J by 2 bases, with 9 bases between. Germline-derived CDR1 and CDR2 are DFQATT and SNEGSKA (reference sequence). CDR3 size: 14 residues.